The clone carrying this T cell receptor beta chain was counted once. As defined, naive CD8 cells were CD45RO-negative and positively selected for CCR7, with terminally differentiated effector memory CD45RA+ cells excluded. Healthy HIV-negative adults with no recent acute infections or vaccinations were recruited as donors. These data belong to a study of shared clonotypes between healthy human individuals. As processed by the authors: Junction-only sequences without quality scores came from ImmunoSEQ, so filtering differed. TCRdb's table, derived via immunoSEQ multiplex PCR, lists solely in-frame clones and lacks some. For V, J and clone size, that table is used; D and trimming come from the DNA. Here the sample spans approximately 720,000 clones, just over 90% being singletons. Sequencing was carried out using naive CD8+ T cells sorted from blood. The receptor was derived from a man aged 25-45 years in good health.

The CDR3 DNA reads TGTGCCAGCAGCTCACGCGGGAGGGCCCTCGCAGATACGCAGTATTTT. It encodes CASSSRGRALADTQYF. The J gene is TRBJ2-3, the V gene TRBV7-6; 9 bases agree with TRBD2. Trimming removed 4 bases from V and 4 bases from J; junction bases left unmatched: 9. Germline CDR1 is SGHVS and CDR2 is FNYEAQ. The CDR3 is made up of 16 amino acids.